The sequence of this T cell receptor (beta chain) was determined in a study of OX40 agonist ivuxolimab in advanced cancers. Findings and limits, study-wide: Fewer expanded clones were found on average in CD4+ than in CD8+ T cells.

Blood got drawn at baseline, again on cycle 4 day 1, and then on cycle 7 day 1. This table comes from immunoSEQ multiplex PCR, and its TCRdb copy is limited to in-frame clones, with some not included. Here the sample spans roughly 88,000 clones, more than 70% being singletons. A remark on this clone: Its antigen is unknown.

Sample: CD4+ or CD8+ T cells sorted from blood, taken in a trial of the OX40 agonist ivuxolimab. The origin of this receptor is an adult with an advanced solid tumor such as melanoma, head and neck, liver or kidney cancer.

CDR3 region: CASSMLRGQGTGNTIYF. CDR3 nucleotide sequence: TGTGCCAGTAGTATGTTACGGGGACAGGGGACTGGAAACACCATATATTTT. The rearrangement uses TRBV19 and TRBJ1-3, with 10 nucleotides matching TRBD1. V lost 3 bases, J lost 2 bases, and 7 bases stayed unmatched. The CDR3 runs 17 residues. Germline V gene data show CDR1 as LNHDA and CDR2 as SQIVND (reference sequence).